A selection of T cell receptor beta chains follows, all from one sample in a study of OX40 agonist ivuxolimab in advanced cancers. TCRdb's copy holds only in-frame clones and misses some; the assay was immunoSEQ multiplex PCR. The repertoire holds under 85,000 clones, with under 90% as singletons. Sequencing used CD4+ or CD8+ T cells sorted from blood, obtained in a trial of the OX40 agonist ivuxolimab. These receptors were collected from an adult with an advanced solid tumor such as melanoma, head and neck, liver or kidney cancer. The conserved cysteine and the conserved F or W are not part of the CDR3 here. Expanded clones get a size class; other rows say once, few or many, or leave the size out.

clone_size v_call cdr3_aa
- TRBV7-9 ASSLTLLTEAF
- TRBV7-6 ASSFTGTDTQY
- TRBV19 ASSSRVNTEAF
few TRBV28 ASSYRRGPTQNIQY
- TRBV19 ASSIGGRGVITEAF
- TRBV7-9 ASTPGTSGNEQF
- TRBV27 ASSFTSGLTDTQY
- TRBV18 ASSPRQGQGGTGELF
- TRBV19 ASSIDRGTVSTDTQY
- TRBV27 ASRPDRGRGRGELF
- TRBV6-1 ASSFSSFGGYT
- TRBV29-1 SAGTAYNEQF
- TRBV6-5 ASRYQSGQSNQPQH
- TRBV6-6 ASSYSGGTGQPQH
- TRBV2 ASTGTSRGNQPQH
few TRBV2 ASSGVLGNQPQH
- TRBV7-3 ASSLGRTGRGNEKLF
- TRBV6-1 ASSLGSAYEQY
- TRBV5-5 ASSFQTLQGGEQY
- TRBV7-8 ASSLSRQPNTEAF
- TRBV19 ASSIGGRETDTQY
few TRBV5-1 ASSLGAGQETQY
- TRBV5-6 ASILGQGTEQY
- TRBV5-4 ASRPRQGLEAF
- TRBV9 ASSVGENNQPQH
few TRBV29-1 SVQQGLTTDTQY
- TRBV30 AWRDRGTEKLF
- TRBV9 ASSTQGWTSSEQY
once TRBV7-9 ASSLGAKDTEAF
- TRBV5-4 ASRGRDGVITDTQY
- TRBV10-3 AISETGPSNNEQF
once TRBV5-6 ASSLARYDGTQH
- TRBV27 ASSSPGQGSQPQH
- TRBV10-3 AIRGTGELF
- TRBV23-1 ASERQGLGYEQF
- TRBV19 ASIKLGTGMSNQPQH